The clone carrying this T cell receptor (beta chain) has a handful of counts. What it binds is not known. This specimen belongs to a study of molecular identifiers for immune sequencing clone quantification. Overall study context: Within a replicate experiment, RNA obtained from either approximately 20,000 or 100,000 naive CD8 cells was divided into five aliquots, and four of those aliquots were then sequenced.

Naive CD8 T cells underwent sorting with the CD8+CD4-CCR7+CD45RA+ definition. The CDR3 length is 11 residues. V gave up 1 base and J gave up 11 bases, with 8 bases separating them. Study findings and constraints: In naive cells, clones above 20 RNA copies held under 1% of molecules, whereas in effector cells they held over 97%.

Listed TCR primers and previously described methods were used for bulk TCR libraries. TCRdb reprocessed the PCR reads via MiXCR and lists one record per CDR3 protein. The profile shows 45,000 to 55,000 distinct CDR3 sequences, roughly a third of them singletons. Sequenced: naive CD8+ T cells from blood, with Jurkat cell RNA spiked in. The subset: FACS-sorted CD8+CD4-CCR7+CD45RA+ naive T cells. V gene TRBV12-3 or TRBV12-4 combines with J gene TRBJ2-5, with a weak D call TRBD2 (5 bases). The sequence derives from a human donor in good health. Some libraries in this study had Jurkat cell RNA spiked in. The CDR3 nucleotides are TGTGCCAGCAGTTTAGGGACTCGACAGTACTTC. Its translation: CASSLGTRQYF.